Listed below are T cell receptor beta chains from one sample, sequenced in a study of blood T cell repertoires in COVID-19. Assay: immunoSEQ multiplex PCR; the TCRdb copy retains only in-frame clones and omits some. The table lists approximately 70,000 clones, roughly 85% of them singletons. The sample consisted of peripheral blood. The receptor source for this set is a man aged 60 to 69 with active or convalescent COVID-19. Both conserved end residues are trimmed from each CDR3.

CDR3 | V
ASSLWASGGDRGETQY | TRBV5-6
ASSPRQGWTEAF | TRBV9
ASSLDAGGTYNEQF | TRBV5-4
ASSDMGVNYGYT | TRBV6-1
AISDGGTSGGKETQY | TRBV10-3
ASSQTGTAYNEQF | TRBV5-1
SVVGRQGHFQETQY | TRBV29-1
ASSLSGGAQGYT | TRBV4-3
AISETGGQETQY | TRBV10-3
ASSMSQGFQPQH | TRBV19
ASSFGTQETQY | TRBV9
ASSLRTSGRQETQY | TRBV7-9
ARVLGRRGETQY | TRBV10-1
ASSMFPDSPSNQPQH | TRBV19
ASSIRQGPPRNEQF | TRBV7-9
ASTLGGFNSPLH | TRBV5-1
ASSLTTSGDTQY | TRBV5-4
SASPEDEQY | TRBV20-1
ASSPHTGELTEAF | TRBV3-1/TRBV3-2
ATSDLGGAGETQY | TRBV24-1
ASSITSGGSTDTQY | TRBV7-2
ASSAEGHRENQPQH | TRBV28
AWSDRLDNEQF | TRBV30
ASRAPNNSGTDTQY | TRBV7-2
ASSLIAGGQETQY | TRBV7-3
ASSFSQVTGELF | TRBV7-2
AWSGVAGATYEQY | TRBV30
ASSLNSGLDTQY | TRBV7-3
ASSTERDRDYGYT | TRBV5-4
ASSPTISGGYT | TRBV25-1
ASSPSGHVVTEAF | TRBV5-1
ASSSVETQY | TRBV28
SVAVQGRQISYEQY | TRBV29-1
ASSPGGGDPVNTEAF | TRBV28
ASSNGPDYSNQPQH | TRBV21-1
AISESLGGRTEAF | TRBV10-3
ASEDRLGEEAF | TRBV6-5
ASSQGTGPQPQH | TRBV7-2
ASSGLLGQNRNTIY | TRBV6-1
ASSLGQSGAYGYT | TRBV7-9
ASSVGPGRRNTEAF | TRBV9
ASSSPGGLEKLF | TRBV7-2
ATSDPSPGGVTGELF | TRBV24-1
ASSKGTSGDFANTGELF | TRBV19
ASSLRETQY | TRBV5-6
ASSQEATGELF | TRBV3-1/TRBV3-2
ASSVPTPGTEFYEQY | TRBV2
ASSRDRGSSPLH | TRBV28
SVERGTGSSYNEQF | TRBV29-1
ASSVGGGYNEQF | TRBV9
AWITGYTEAF | TRBV30
ASRDDRYSNQPQH | TRBV2